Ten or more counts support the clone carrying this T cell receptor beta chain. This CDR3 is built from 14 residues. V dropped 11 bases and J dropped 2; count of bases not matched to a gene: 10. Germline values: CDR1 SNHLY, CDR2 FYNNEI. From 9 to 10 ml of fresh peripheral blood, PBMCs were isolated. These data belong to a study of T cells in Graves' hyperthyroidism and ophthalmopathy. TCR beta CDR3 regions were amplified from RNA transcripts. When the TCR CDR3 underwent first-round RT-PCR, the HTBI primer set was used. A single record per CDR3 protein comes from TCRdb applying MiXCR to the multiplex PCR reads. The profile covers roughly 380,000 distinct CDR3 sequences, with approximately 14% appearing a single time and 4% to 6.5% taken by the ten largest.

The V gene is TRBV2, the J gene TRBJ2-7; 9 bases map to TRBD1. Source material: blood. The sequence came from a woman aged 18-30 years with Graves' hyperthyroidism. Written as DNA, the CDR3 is TGTGCCGGAAATACAGGGGGCTCGACCTACGAGCAGTACTTC. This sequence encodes CAGNTGGSTYEQYF. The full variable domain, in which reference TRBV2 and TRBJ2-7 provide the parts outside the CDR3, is EPEVTQTPSHQVTQMGQEVILRCVPISNHLYFYWYRQILGQKVEFLVSFYNNEISEKSEIFDDQFSVERPDGSNFTLKIRSTKLEDSAMYFCAGNTGGSTYEQYFGPGTRLTVT.